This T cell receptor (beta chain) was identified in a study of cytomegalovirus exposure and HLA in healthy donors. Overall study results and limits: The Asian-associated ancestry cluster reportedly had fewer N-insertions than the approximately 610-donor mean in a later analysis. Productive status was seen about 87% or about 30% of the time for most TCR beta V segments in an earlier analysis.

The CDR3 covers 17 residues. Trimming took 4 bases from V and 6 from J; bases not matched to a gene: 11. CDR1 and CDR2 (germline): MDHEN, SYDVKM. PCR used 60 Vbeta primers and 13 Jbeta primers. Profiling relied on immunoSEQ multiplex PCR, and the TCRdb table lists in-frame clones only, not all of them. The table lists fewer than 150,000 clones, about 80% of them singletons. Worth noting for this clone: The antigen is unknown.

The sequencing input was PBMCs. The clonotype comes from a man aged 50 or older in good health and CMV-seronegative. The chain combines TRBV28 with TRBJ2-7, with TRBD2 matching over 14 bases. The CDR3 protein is CASSYPGLAGVGVEQYF. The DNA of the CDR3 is TGTGCCAGCAGTTATCCGGGACTAGCGGGAGTTGGGGTCGAGCAGTACTTC.